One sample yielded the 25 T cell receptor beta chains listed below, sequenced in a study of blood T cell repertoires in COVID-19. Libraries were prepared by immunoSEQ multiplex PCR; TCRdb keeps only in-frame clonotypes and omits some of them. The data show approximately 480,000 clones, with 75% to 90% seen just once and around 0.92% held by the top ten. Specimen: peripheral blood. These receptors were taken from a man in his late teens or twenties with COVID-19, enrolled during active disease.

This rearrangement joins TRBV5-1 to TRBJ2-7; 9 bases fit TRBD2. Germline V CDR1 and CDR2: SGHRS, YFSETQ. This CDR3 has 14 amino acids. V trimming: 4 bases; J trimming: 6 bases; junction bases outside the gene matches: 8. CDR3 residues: CASSEIAGESEQYF. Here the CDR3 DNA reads TGCGCCAGCAGCGAAATAGCGGGGGAGTCCGAGCAGTACTTC.

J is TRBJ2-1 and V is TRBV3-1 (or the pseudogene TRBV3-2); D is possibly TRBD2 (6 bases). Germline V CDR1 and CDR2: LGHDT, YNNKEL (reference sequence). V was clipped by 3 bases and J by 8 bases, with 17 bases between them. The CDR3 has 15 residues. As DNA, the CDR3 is TGTGCCAGCAGCCAGGGTCCGGGAGCGTTGGATGAGCAGTTCTTC. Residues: CASSQGPGALDEQFF.

The CDR3 loop is CAGRGHDNEQFF. The DNA of the CDR3 is TGTGCTGGCAGGGGGCACGACAATGAGCAGTTCTTC. The chain uses TRBV2 and TRBJ2-1, with 8 bases identical to TRBD1. Germline values: CDR1 SNHLY, CDR2 FYNNEI. CDR3 length equals 12 residues.

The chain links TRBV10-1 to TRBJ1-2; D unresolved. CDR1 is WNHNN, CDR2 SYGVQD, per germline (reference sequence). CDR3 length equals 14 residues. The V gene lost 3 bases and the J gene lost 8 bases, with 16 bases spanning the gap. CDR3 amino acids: CASSDSGLGGGYTF. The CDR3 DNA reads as TGCGCCAGCAGTGATTCAGGTCTTGGAGGGGGCTACACCTTC.

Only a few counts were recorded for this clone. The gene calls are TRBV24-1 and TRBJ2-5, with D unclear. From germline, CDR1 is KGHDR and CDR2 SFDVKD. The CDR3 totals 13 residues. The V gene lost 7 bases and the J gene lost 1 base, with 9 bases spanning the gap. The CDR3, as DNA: TGTGCCACCAGGACTGGCGCCCAAGAGACCCAGTACTTC. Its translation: CATRTGAQETQYF.

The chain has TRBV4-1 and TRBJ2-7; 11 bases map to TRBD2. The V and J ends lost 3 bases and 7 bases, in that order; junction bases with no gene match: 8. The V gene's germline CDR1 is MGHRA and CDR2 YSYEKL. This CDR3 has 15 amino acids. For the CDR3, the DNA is TGCGCCAGCAGCCATTTGTCTAGCGGGGGGTATGAGCAGTACTTC. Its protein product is CASSHLSSGGYEQYF.

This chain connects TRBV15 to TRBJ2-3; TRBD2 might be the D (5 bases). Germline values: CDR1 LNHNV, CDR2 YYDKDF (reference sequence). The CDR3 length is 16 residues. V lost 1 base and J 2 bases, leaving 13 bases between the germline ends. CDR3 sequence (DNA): TGTGCCACCAGCAGAGGGCGAGGGCAAGCCACAGATACGCAGTATTTT. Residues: CATSRGRGQATDTQYF.

CDR3 nucleotides: TGTGCCAGCAGTGTAGGGGGACAGGGGGAGCAGCCCCAGCATTTT. It specifies CASSVGGQGEQPQHF. The chain employs TRBV2 and TRBJ1-5, with 11 bases fitting TRBD1. The J segment lost 7 bases and the V segment lost 4 bases, leaving 6 bases of the junction unmatched. This CDR3 has 15 amino acids. The germline V gene has CDR1 SNHLY and CDR2 FYNNEI.

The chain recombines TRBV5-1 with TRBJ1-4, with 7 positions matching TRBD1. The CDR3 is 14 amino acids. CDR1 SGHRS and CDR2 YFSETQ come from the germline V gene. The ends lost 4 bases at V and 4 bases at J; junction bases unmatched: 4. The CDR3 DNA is TGCGCCAGCAGCAACAGGGGTAATAATGAAAAACTGTTTTTT. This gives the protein CASSNRGNNEKLFF. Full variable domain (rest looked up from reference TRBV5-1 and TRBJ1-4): KAGVTQTPRYLIKTRGQQVTLSCSPISGHRSVSWYQQTPGQGLQFLFEYFSETQRNKGNFPGRFSGRQFSNSRSEMNVSTLELGDSALYLCASSNRGNNEKLFFGSGTQLSVL.

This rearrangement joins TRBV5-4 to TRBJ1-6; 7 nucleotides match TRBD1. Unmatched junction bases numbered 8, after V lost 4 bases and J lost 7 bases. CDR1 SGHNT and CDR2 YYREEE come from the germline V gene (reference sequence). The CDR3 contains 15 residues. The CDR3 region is CASSEAGTDNSPLHF. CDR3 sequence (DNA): TGTGCCAGCAGCGAAGCCGGGACAGACAATTCACCCCTCCACTTT.

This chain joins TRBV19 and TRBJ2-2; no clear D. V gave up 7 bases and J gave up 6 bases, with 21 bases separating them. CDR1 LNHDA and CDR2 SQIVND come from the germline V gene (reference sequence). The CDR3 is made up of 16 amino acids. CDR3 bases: TGTGCCAGTACTCTACTCGAGGCAGATGGGTCCGGGGAGCTGTTTTTT. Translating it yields CASTLLEADGSGELFF.

The CDR3 protein is CASSLTWDNKNIQYF. CDR3 bases: TGTGCCAGCAGCTTAACGTGGGACAACAAAAACATTCAGTACTTC. The chain is built from TRBV7-2 and TRBJ2-4, with a weak D call TRBD1 (6 bases). CDR3 length: 15 residues. Germline CDR1 is SGHTA and CDR2 is FQGNSA. V was pared by 2 bases and J by 3 bases, with 11 bases between.

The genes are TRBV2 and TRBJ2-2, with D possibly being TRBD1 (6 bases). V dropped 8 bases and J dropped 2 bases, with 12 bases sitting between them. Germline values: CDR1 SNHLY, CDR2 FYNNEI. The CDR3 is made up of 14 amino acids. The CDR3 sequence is CASLGRGNTGELFF. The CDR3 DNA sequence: TGTGCCAGCCTCGGCAGGGGAAACACCGGGGAGCTGTTTTTT.

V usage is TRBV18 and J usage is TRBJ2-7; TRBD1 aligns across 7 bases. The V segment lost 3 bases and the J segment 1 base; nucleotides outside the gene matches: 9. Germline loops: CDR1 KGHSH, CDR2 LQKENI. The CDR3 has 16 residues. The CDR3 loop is CASSPIGRGMSYEQYF. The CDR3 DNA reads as TGTGCCAGCTCACCGATAGGCAGGGGGATGTCCTACGAGCAGTACTTC. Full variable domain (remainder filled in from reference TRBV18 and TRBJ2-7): NAGVMQNPRHLVRRRGQEARLRCSPMKGHSHVYWYRQLPEEGLKFMVYLQKENIIDESGMPKERFSAEFPKEGPSILRIQQVVRGDSAAYFCASSPIGRGMSYEQYFGPGTRLTVT.

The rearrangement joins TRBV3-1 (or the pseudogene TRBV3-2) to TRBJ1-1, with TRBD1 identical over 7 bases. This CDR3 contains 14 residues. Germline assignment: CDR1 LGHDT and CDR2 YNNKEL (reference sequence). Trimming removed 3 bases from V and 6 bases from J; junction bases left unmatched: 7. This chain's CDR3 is CASSHLGGFAEAFF. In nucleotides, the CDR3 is TGTGCCAGCAGCCATCTAGGGGGCTTCGCTGAAGCTTTCTTT.

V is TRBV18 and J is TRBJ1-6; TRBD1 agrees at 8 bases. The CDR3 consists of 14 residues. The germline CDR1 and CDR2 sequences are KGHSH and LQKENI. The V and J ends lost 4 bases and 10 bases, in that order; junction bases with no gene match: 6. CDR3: CASSQDREFSPLHF. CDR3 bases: TGTGCCAGCTCACAGGACAGGGAGTTCTCACCCCTCCACTTT. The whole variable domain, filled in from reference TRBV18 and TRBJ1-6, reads NAGVMQNPRHLVRRRGQEARLRCSPMKGHSHVYWYRQLPEEGLKFMVYLQKENIIDESGMPKERFSAEFPKEGPSILRIQQVVRGDSAAYFCASSQDREFSPLHFGNGTRLTVT.

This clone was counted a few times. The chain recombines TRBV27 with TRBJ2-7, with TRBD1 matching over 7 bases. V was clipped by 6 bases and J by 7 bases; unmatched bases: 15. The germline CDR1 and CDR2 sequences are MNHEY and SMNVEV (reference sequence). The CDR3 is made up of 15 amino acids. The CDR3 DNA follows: TGTGCCAGCAGACGAACAGGGGCGAGGGGCGATGAGCAGTACTTC. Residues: CASRRTGARGDEQYF.

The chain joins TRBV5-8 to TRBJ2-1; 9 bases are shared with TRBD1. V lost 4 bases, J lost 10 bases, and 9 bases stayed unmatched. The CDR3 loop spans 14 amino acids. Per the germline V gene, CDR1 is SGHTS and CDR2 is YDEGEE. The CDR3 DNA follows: TGTGCCAGCAGCCTCGGGACAGGGCAACGGGAGCAGTTCTTC. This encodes CASSLGTGQREQFF.

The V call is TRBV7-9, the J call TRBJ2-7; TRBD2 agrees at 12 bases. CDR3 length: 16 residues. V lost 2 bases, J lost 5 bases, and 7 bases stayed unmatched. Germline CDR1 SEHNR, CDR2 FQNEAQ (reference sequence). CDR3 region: CASSLPFGTSGHEQYF. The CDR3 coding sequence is TGTGCCAGCAGCTTACCCTTTGGGACTAGCGGGCACGAGCAGTACTTC.

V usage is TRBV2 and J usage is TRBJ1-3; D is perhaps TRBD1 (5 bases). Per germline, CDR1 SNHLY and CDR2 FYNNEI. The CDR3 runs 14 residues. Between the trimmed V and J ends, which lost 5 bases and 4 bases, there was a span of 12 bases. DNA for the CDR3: TGTGCCAGCAGTCCAGGGATGGGCGGAAACACCATATATTTT. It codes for CASSPGMGGNTIYF.

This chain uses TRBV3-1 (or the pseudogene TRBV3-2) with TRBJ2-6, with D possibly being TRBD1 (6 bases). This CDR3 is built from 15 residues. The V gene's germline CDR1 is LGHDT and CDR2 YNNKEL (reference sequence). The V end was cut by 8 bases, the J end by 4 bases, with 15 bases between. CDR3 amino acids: CASQQGGYGANVLTF. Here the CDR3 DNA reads TGTGCCAGCCAACAAGGGGGTTACGGGGCCAACGTCCTGACTTTC.

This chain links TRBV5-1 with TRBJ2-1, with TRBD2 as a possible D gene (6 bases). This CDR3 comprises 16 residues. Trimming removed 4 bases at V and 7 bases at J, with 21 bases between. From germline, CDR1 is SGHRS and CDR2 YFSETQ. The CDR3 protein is CASSTAGTPTVNEQFF. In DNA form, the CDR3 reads TGCGCCAGCAGCACCGCCGGGACTCCCACCGTAAATGAGCAGTTCTTC.

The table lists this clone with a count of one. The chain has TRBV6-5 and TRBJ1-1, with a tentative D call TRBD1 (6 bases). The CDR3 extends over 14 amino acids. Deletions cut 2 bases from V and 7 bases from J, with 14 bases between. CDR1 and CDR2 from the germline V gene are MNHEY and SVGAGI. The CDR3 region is CASSYAGGRIEAFF. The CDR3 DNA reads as TGTGCCAGCAGTTACGCCGGGGGGCGGATTGAAGCTTTCTTT.

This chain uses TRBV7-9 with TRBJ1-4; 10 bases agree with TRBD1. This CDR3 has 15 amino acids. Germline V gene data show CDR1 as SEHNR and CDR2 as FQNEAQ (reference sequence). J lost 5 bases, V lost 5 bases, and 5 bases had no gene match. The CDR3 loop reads CASSLGQGGNEKLFF. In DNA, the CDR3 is TGTGCCAGCAGCCTCGGACAGGGGGGGAATGAAAAACTGTTTTTT.

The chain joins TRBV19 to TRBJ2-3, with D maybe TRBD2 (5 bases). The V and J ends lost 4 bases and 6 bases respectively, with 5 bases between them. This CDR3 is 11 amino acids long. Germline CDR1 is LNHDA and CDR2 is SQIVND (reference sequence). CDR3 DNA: TGTGCCAGTAGTAGCGGGGATACGCAGTATTTT. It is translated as CASSSGDTQYF.